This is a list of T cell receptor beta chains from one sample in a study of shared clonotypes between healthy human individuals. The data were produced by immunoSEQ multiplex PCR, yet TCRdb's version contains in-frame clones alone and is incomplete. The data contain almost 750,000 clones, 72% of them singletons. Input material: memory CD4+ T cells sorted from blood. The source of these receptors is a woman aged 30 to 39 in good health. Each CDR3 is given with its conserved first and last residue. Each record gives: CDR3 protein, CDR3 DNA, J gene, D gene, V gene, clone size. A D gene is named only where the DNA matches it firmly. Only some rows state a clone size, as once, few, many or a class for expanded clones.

CASSTDRGFRNIQYF | TGCGCCAGCAGTACGGACAGGGGATTTAGGAACATTCAGTACTTC | TRBJ2-4 | TRBD1 | TRBV10-2 | NA
CASGFGGGVETQYF | TGTGCCAGCGGGTTCGGGGGGGGAGTAGAGACCCAGTACTTC | TRBJ2-5 | TRBD2 | TRBV2 | NA
CASSNQGEFQPQHF | TGTGCCAGTAGTAATCAGGGGGAATTTCAGCCCCAGCATTTT | TRBJ1-5 | TRBD1 | TRBV19 | many
CASSLVYGTAAYEQYF | TGTGCCAGCAGTTTAGTTTACGGGACGGCTGCCTACGAGCAGTACTTC | TRBJ2-7 | NA | TRBV28 | NA
CASSRTRETQYF | TGTGCCAGCTCACGTACCAGAGAGACCCAGTACTTC | TRBJ2-5 | NA | TRBV18 | NA
CASSAGRFRPLHF | TGTGCCAGCTCCGCCGGCCGTTTTAGACCCCTCCACTTT | TRBJ1-6 | NA | TRBV18 | once
CASSLGGRLEQYF | TGTGCCAGCAGCTTGGGCGGGAGACTCGAGCAGTACTTC | TRBJ2-7 | TRBD2 | TRBV5-4 | NA
CASRLGGAGSTDTQYF | TGTGCCAGCAGATTGGGTGGAGCTGGGAGCACAGATACGCAGTATTTT | TRBJ2-3 | NA | TRBV6-6 | NA
CASTYYRAGTDTQYF | TGCGCCAGCACATATTACAGGGCAGGAACAGATACGCAGTATTTT | TRBJ2-3 | NA | TRBV5-1 | NA
CASMPRQKNTEAFF | TGTGCCAGCATGCCGAGACAGAAGAACACTGAAGCTTTCTTT | TRBJ1-1 | NA | TRBV18 | NA
CASTTRRDYEQYF | TGTGCCAGCACCACCCGGAGGGACTACGAGCAGTACTTC | TRBJ2-7 | NA | TRBV7-2 | NA
CASSLVSSTGNTIYF | TGTGCCAGCAGCTTAGTGTCTAGTACTGGAAACACCATATATTTT | TRBJ1-3 | NA | TRBV7-9 | few
CASGLVLGDRRNTEAFF | TGTGCTAGTGGTTTGGTACTAGGGGACAGGAGGAACACTGAAGCTTTCTTT | TRBJ1-1 | TRBD1 | TRBV12-5 | NA
CASSLGQLNTEAFF | TGTGCCAGCAGCTTGGGACAGCTGAACACTGAAGCTTTCTTT | TRBJ1-1 | TRBD1 | TRBV7-2 | many
CASSSDVAGAKNIQYF | TGTGCCAGCAGCTCTGACGTAGCGGGAGCCAAAAACATTCAGTACTTC | TRBJ2-4 | TRBD2 | TRBV7-8 | NA
CASSFGPGQPQHF | TGTGCCAGCAGCTTCGGCCCAGGGCAGCCCCAGCATTTT | TRBJ1-5 | NA | TRBV7-8 | few
CASSDVGNYGYTF | TGTGCCAGCAGTGATGTAGGGAACTATGGCTACACCTTC | TRBJ1-2 | NA | TRBV2 | NA
CASRRGQNEQFF | TGTGCCAGCAGGAGGGGCCAGAATGAGCAGTTCTTC | TRBJ2-1 | NA | TRBV5-4 | many
CASSLRGSGANVLTF | TGTGCCAGCAGCTTAAGAGGGTCTGGGGCCAACGTCCTGACTTTC | TRBJ2-6 | NA | TRBV7-8 | few
CASSTYPDRGREQYF | TGTGCCAGCAGTACATACCCCGACAGGGGGCGAGAGCAGTACTTC | TRBJ2-7 | TRBD1 | TRBV28 | NA
CASSPLAGIRQRREQYF | TGTGCCAGCTCACCGCTAGCGGGGATACGTCAACGTCGTGAGCAGTACTTC | TRBJ2-7 | TRBD2 | TRBV18 | NA
CASSLVGQGRSGANVLTF | TGTGCCAGCAGTTTGGTCGGACAGGGGAGATCTGGGGCCAACGTCCTGACTTTC | TRBJ2-6 | TRBD1 | TRBV28 | few
CASSKGTRETQYF | TGTGCCAGCAGCAAAGGTACCCGAGAGACCCAGTACTTC | TRBJ2-5 | NA | TRBV21-1 | NA
CAWSRGQGLSPLHF | TGTGCCTGGAGCAGGGGACAGGGACTGTCACCCCTCCACTTT | TRBJ1-6 | TRBD1 | TRBV30 | NA
CASSQDEGRGSTGELFF | TGCGCCAGCAGCCAAGATGAGGGGAGGGGGTCCACCGGGGAGCTGTTTTTT | TRBJ2-2 | NA | TRBV4-1 | NA
CASRLSGRANTGELFF | TGTGCCAGTAGACTAAGCGGGAGGGCGAACACCGGGGAGCTGTTTTTT | TRBJ2-2 | TRBD2 | TRBV19 | NA
CASSLKLAGVGNEQFF | TGTGCCAGCAGCTTGAAGTTGGCGGGAGTAGGGAATGAGCAGTTCTTC | TRBJ2-1 | TRBD2 | TRBV7-9 | NA
CASSSPAGSPLHF | TGTGCCAGCAGTAGTCCAGCCGGTTCACCCCTCCACTTT | TRBJ1-6 | NA | TRBV27 | NA
CASSSRGSLPFKWETQYF | TGTGCCAGCAGCTCGAGGGGGTCCCTCCCTTTTAAGTGGGAGACCCAGTACTTC | TRBJ2-5 | NA | TRBV7-9 | NA
CASSQLYRGGEQYF | TGCGCCAGCAGCCAACTATACAGGGGTGGCGAGCAGTACTTC | TRBJ2-7 | TRBD1 | TRBV4-1 | once
CASSLDTFGGYNEQFF | TGTGCCAGCAGCTTAGACACTTTTGGGGGGTACAATGAGCAGTTCTTC | TRBJ2-1 | NA | TRBV7-9 | NA
CSVGDSNAEAFF | TGCAGCGTTGGGGACAGCAATGCTGAAGCTTTCTTT | TRBJ1-1 | TRBD1 | TRBV29-1 | NA
CASSLSSGQGKNIQYF | TGTGCCAGCAGTTTATCCTCGGGACAGGGTAAAAACATTCAGTACTTC | TRBJ2-4 | TRBD1 | TRBV28 | NA
CASSWTGNTEAFF | TGTGCCAGCAGTTGGACTGGGAACACTGAAGCTTTCTTT | TRBJ1-1 | NA | TRBV2 | NA
CASSESAGALEQYF | TGCGCCAGCAGTGAGTCCGCCGGGGCTCTCGAGCAGTACTTC | TRBJ2-7 | NA | TRBV10-2 | NA
CASRRPGTGSSQPQHF | TGTGCCAGCAGAAGACCCGGGACAGGGAGTAGTCAGCCCCAGCATTTT | TRBJ1-5 | TRBD1 | TRBV28 | once
CASRGTSGRQNEQFF | TGTGCCAGCAGAGGGACTAGCGGGAGGCAGAATGAGCAGTTCTTC | TRBJ2-1 | TRBD2 | TRBV6-5 | once
CASRRTSGRQETQYF | TGTGCCAGCAGGAGGACTAGCGGGCGGCAAGAGACCCAGTACTTC | TRBJ2-5 | TRBD2 | TRBV2 | NA
CASSPRGWTEAFF | TGCGCCAGCAGTCCGAGGGGCTGGACTGAAGCTTTCTTT | TRBJ1-1 | NA | TRBV4-1 | NA
CASSREPRRSYEQYF | TGTGCCAGCTCCCGTGAGCCCCGACGCTCCTACGAGCAGTACTTC | TRBJ2-7 | NA | TRBV27 | NA
CASSTKAGSANTEAFF | TGTGCCAGCTCTACTAAAGCCGGGTCAGCGAACACTGAAGCTTTCTTT | TRBJ1-1 | NA | TRBV18 | NA
CASSYSTANWGYTF | TGTGCCAGCAGTTACTCAACGGCGAATTGGGGCTACACCTTC | TRBJ1-2 | NA | TRBV6-5 | few
CASSEDRVVTEAFF | TGTGCCAGCAGCGAGGACAGGGTGGTCACTGAAGCTTTCTTT | TRBJ1-1 | TRBD1 | TRBV5-5 | NA
CAWRDTTGRRGGYTF | TGTGCCTGGAGAGATACAACAGGGAGGAGGGGGGGCTACACCTTC | TRBJ1-2 | NA | TRBV30 | NA
CASSLALGDRETQYF | TGTGCCAGCAGCTTAGCTTTGGGGGATCGGGAGACCCAGTACTTC | TRBJ2-5 | NA | TRBV2 | NA
CASSLSNRGTEAFF | TGTGCCAGCAGCTTAAGCAACAGGGGAACTGAAGCTTTCTTT | TRBJ1-1 | TRBD1 | TRBV7-8 | NA
CASNEKARSNEKLFF | TGTGCCAGCAACGAGAAGGCCAGAAGTAATGAAAAACTGTTTTTT | TRBJ1-4 | NA | TRBV6-1 | NA
CASSSGLAPYEQYF | TGTGCCAGCAGCTCCGGACTAGCCCCTTACGAGCAGTACTTC | TRBJ2-7 | TRBD2 | TRBV11-3 | NA
CASSTWALGANVLTF | TGTGCCAGTAGTACATGGGCGCTAGGGGCCAACGTCCTGACTTTC | TRBJ2-6 | NA | TRBV19 | NA
CASSPQVYEQYF | TGTGCCAGCAGTCCGCAGGTATACGAGCAGTACTTC | TRBJ2-7 | NA | TRBV2 | NA
CASSLVTGSRETQYF | TGTGCCAGCAGCCTTGTGACAGGGAGCAGAGAGACCCAGTACTTC | TRBJ2-5 | TRBD1 | TRBV14 | once
CASTIRLAGMEETQYF | TGTGCCAGCACCATACGACTAGCGGGAATGGAAGAGACCCAGTACTTC | TRBJ2-5 | TRBD2 | TRBV25-1 | NA
CASSLSTGYEQYF | TGTGCCAGCAGCTTAAGTACGGGATACGAGCAGTACTTC | TRBJ2-7 | NA | TRBV7-9 | few
CAISPTGTGNTGELFF | TGTGCCATCAGTCCCACCGGGACAGGGAACACCGGGGAGCTGTTTTTT | TRBJ2-2 | TRBD1 | TRBV10-3 | once
CASRRTGGSDGYTF | TGTGCCAGCAGAAGGACAGGGGGATCGGATGGCTACACCTTC | TRBJ1-2 | TRBD1 | TRBV28 | few
CASSEFPAGPTDTQYF | TGTGCCAGCAGTGAGTTTCCAGCGGGGCCCACAGATACGCAGTATTTT | TRBJ2-3 | TRBD2 | TRBV6-4 | few
CAISEGQGRNQPQHF | TGTGCCATCAGTGAGGGACAGGGTAGGAATCAGCCCCAGCATTTT | TRBJ1-5 | TRBD1 | TRBV10-3 | few